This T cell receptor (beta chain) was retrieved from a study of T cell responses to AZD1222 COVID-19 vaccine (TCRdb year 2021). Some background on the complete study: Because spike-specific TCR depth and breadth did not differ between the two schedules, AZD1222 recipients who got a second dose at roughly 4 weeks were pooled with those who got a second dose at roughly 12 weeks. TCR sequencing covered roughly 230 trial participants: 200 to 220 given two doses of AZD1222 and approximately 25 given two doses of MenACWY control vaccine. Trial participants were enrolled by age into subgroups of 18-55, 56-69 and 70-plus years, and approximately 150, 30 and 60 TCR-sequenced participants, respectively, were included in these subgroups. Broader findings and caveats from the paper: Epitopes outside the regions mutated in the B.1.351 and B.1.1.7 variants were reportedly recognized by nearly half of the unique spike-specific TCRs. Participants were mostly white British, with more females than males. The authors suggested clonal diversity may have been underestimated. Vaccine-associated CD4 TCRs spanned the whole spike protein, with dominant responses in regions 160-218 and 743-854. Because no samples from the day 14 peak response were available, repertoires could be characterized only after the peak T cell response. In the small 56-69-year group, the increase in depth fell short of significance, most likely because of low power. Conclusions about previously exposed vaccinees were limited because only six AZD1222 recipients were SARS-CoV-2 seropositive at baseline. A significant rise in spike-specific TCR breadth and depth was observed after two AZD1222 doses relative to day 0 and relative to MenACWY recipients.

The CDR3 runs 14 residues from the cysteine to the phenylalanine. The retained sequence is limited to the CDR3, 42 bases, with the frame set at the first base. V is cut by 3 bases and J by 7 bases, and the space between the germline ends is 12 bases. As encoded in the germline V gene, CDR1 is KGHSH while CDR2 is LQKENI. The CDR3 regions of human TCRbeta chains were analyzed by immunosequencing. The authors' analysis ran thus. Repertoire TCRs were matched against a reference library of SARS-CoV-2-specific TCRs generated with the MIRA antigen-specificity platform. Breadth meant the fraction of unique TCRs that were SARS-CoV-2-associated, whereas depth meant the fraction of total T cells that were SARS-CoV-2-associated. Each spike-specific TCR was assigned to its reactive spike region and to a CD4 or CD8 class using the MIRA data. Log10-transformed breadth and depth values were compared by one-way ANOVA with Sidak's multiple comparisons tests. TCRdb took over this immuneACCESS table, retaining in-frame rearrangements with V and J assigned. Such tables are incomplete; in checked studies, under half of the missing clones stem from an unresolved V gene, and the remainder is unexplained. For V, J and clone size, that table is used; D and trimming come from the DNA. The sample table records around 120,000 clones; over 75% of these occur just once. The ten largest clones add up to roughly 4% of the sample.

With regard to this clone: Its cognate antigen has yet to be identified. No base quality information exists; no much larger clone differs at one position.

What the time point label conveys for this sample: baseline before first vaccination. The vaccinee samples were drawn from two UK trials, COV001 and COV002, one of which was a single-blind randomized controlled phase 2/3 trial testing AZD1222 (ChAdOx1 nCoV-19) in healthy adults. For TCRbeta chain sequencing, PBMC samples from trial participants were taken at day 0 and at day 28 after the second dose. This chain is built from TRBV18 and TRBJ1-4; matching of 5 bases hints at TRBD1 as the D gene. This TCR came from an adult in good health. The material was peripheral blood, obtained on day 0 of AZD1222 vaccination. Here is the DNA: TGTGCCAGCTCACCGCAGGGTCTTGTTGAAAAACTGTTTTTT. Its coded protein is CASSPQGLVEKLFF.